Following are 10 T cell receptor beta chains from one sample sequenced in a study of T cell clones after liver transplantation. The data were produced by immunoSEQ multiplex PCR, yet TCRdb's version contains in-frame clones alone and is incomplete. The table includes approximately 51,000 clones, 55% to 85% detected once. The source material was CD4+ T cells from blood, sampled roughly 56 months after liver transplant. These receptors came from a human patient who received a liver transplant. Some of these T cells may belong to the graft donor.

This sequence joins TRBV29-1 and TRBJ1-6, with D perhaps matching TRBD1 (6 bases). The germline V gene has CDR1 SQVTM and CDR2 ANQGSEA. V was pared by 6 bases and J by 8 bases, with 14 bases between. The CDR3 is 13 residues long. CDR3 bases: TGCAGCGTGACCCTAGGGGGGGATTCACCCCTCCACTTT. This codes for CSVTLGGDSPLHF.

The chain uses TRBV2 and TRBJ2-2, with D perhaps matching TRBD1 (6 bases). Trimming left V 1 base short and J 4 bases short, with 10 bases between. Germline V lookup: CDR1 SNHLY, CDR2 FYNNEI. This CDR3 contains 15 residues. Here the CDR3 reads CASSEDRGFTGELFF. CDR3 in DNA: TGTGCCAGCAGTGAAGATAGGGGGTTCACCGGGGAGCTGTTTTTT.

In its sample, this clone was seen a few times. The rearrangement links TRBV6-5 to TRBJ2-3; D unresolved. The germline gives CDR1 MNHEY, CDR2 SVGAGI. The V end was cut by 4 bases, the J end by 4 bases, with 12 bases between. This CDR3 comprises 14 residues. CDR3 sequence reads: CASSLRSEADTQYF. CDR3 coding DNA: TGTGCCAGCAGTTTAAGGTCCGAGGCAGATACGCAGTATTTT.

The rearrangement joins TRBV2 to TRBJ1-1, with D possibly TRBD1 on 6 matching bases. Germline assignment: CDR1 SNHLY and CDR2 FYNNEI. V was pared by 6 bases and J by 2 bases, with 13 bases between. The CDR3 totals 14 residues. The CDR3, as DNA: TGTGCCAGCAGGGTTACAGGGTACAACACTGAAGCTTTCTTT. Its translation: CASRVTGYNTEAFF.

The V and J genes are TRBV18 and TRBJ1-4; a possible D gene is TRBD1 (6 bases). The CDR3 has 15 residues. In germline, CDR1 is KGHSH, CDR2 LQKENI. Deletions cut 1 base from V and 3 bases from J, with 9 bases between. CDR3 protein: CASSPQGGPNEKLFF. The CDR3 DNA follows: TGTGCCAGCTCACCACAGGGGGGGCCTAATGAAAAACTGTTTTTT.

V usage is TRBV28 and J usage is TRBJ2-2; 9 bases line up with TRBD1. Germline V gene sequence: CDR1 MDHEN, CDR2 SYDVKM. V shed 6 bases and J 1 base; nucleotides not matched to a gene: 3. The CDR3 runs 15 residues. The chain's CDR3 is CASRGDRENTGELFF. CDR3 bases: TGTGCCAGCAGGGGGGACAGGGAGAACACCGGGGAGCTGTTTTTT.

V and J are TRBV30 and TRBJ1-1, with TRBD1 as a possible D gene (5 bases). Trimming took off 4 bases at V and 8 bases at J, with 20 bases between the two ends. This CDR3 region has 14 residues. Looked up from germline, CDR1 is GTSNPN and CDR2 is SVGIG (reference sequence). CDR3 nucleotides: TGTGCCTGGACCCCTGGGGCCTCGGGCGGGGAAGCTTTCTTT. Translation: CAWTPGASGGEAFF.

The chain recombines TRBV27 with TRBJ2-7; 7 nucleotides line up with TRBD1. The V gene's germline CDR1 is MNHEY and CDR2 SMNVEV (reference sequence). V trimming: 8 bases; J trimming: 1 base; junction bases outside the gene matches: 5. This CDR3 has 13 residues. CDR3 in amino acids: CASRRQGSYEQYF. The CDR3 bases are TGTGCCAGCCGACGACAGGGTTCCTACGAGCAGTACTTC.

The rearrangement joins TRBV28 to TRBJ2-3; 8 nucleotides agree with TRBD1. V lost 5 bases and J lost 1; bases outside the gene matches: 5. The CDR3 totals 15 residues. The germline CDR1 and CDR2 sequences are MDHEN and SYDVKM. The CDR3 DNA sequence: TGTGCCAGCAGTCCCCCCAGGGGGCGCACAGATACGCAGTATTTT. Translated: CASSPPRGRTDTQYF. Together with reference TRBV28 and TRBJ2-3, the CDR3 gives the full variable domain: DVKVTQSSRYLVKRTGEKVFLECVQDMDHENMFWYRQDPGLGLRLIYFSYDVKMKEKGDIPEGYSVSREKKERFSLILESASTNQTSMYLCASSPPRGRTDTQYFGPGTRLTVL.

By proportion, this clone is medium-sized (0.01 to 0.1%). This chain joins TRBV11-1 and TRBJ2-7; TRBD2 matches at 8 bases. The ends lost 4 bases at V and 4 bases at J; junction bases unmatched: 9. The germline V gene encodes CDR1 SGHAT and CDR2 FQDESV (reference sequence). The CDR3 covers 15 residues. The CDR3 nucleotides are TGTGCCAGCAGCTCGTCCGGGGGGGCCCAGTACGAGCAGTACTTC. It codes for CASSSSGGAQYEQYF.